This TCR beta chain was recorded in a study of PD-1 blockade in classical Hodgkin lymphoma. Time point given: newly diagnosed, previously untreated cHL patient sample. It was by magnetic negative selection that CD8+ T cells were isolated from thawed PBMCs. The CDR3 totals 15 residues. The V and J ends lost 3 bases and 1 base respectively, with 12 bases between them. The germline gives CDR1 SEHNR, CDR2 FQNEAQ (reference sequence). TCRdb's table, derived via immunoSEQ multiplex PCR, lists solely in-frame clones and lacks some. This sample carries just over 14,000 clones, roughly nine tenths of them seen once, and the ten largest clones take under 6.5%.

The sequence was obtained from a human donor with classical Hodgkin lymphoma. V gene TRBV7-9 combines with J gene TRBJ1-1, with D maybe TRBD1 (6 bases). Sequenced sample: CD8+ T cells from blood. The CDR3 nucleotides are TGTGCCAGCAGCTTTTCACAGACAGGGAACACTGAAGCTTTCTTT. As protein: CASSFSQTGNTEAFF.